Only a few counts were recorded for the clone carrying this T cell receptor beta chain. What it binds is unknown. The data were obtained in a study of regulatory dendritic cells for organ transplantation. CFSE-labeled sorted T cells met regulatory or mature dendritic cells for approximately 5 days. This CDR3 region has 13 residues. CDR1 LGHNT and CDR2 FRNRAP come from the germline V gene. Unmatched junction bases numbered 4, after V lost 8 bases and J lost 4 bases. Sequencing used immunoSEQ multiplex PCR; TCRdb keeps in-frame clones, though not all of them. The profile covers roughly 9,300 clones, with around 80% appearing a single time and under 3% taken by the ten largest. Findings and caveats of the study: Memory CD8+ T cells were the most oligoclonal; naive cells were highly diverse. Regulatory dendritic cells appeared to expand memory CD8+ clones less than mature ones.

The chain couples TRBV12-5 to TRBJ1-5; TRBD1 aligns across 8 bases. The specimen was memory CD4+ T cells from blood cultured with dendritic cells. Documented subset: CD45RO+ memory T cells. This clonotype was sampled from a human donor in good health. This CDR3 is CASSGGRNQPQHF. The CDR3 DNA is TGTGCTAGTTCAGGGGGCCGGAATCAGCCCCAGCATTTT. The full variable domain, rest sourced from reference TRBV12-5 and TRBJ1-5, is DARVTQTPRHKVTEMGQEVTMRCQPILGHNTVFWYRQTMMQGLELLAYFRNRAPLDDSGMPKDRFSAEMPDATLATLKIQPSEPRDSAVYFCASSGGRNQPQHFGDGTRLSIL.